This is a list of T cell receptor beta chains from one sample in a study of beta chain features in type 1 diabetes. Assay used: immunoSEQ multiplex PCR; TCRdb lists only in-frame clones, some missing. The repertoire includes roughly 150,000 clones, around 10% of them detected once, and around 2.1% sits in the top ten. The sequenced sample consisted of central memory CD4+ T cells from blood. All receptors derive from a man aged 18-30 years in good health. CDR3s include the opening cysteine and the closing phenylalanine or tryptophan. The order of the fields is CDR3 length, J gene, V gene, D gene, clone size, CDR3 DNA, CDR3 protein. A D gene is named only where the DNA matches it firmly. Some rows have no size entry. The others give once, few or many, or a class for an expanded clone.

CDR3 length: 13; J gene: TRBJ2-7; V gene: TRBV2; D gene: NA; clone size: few; CDR3 DNA: TGTGCCAGCAGCGGAGAGACAACCTACGAGCAGTACTTC; CDR3 protein: CASSGETTYEQYF
CDR3 length: 18; J gene: TRBJ2-3; V gene: TRBV9; D gene: TRBD2; clone size: few; CDR3 DNA: TGTGCCAGCAGCCCCCGGACTAGCGGGAGGCTTCAGAGAGATACGCAGTATTTT; CDR3 protein: CASSPRTSGRLQRDTQYF
CDR3 length: 14; J gene: TRBJ2-4; V gene: TRBV5-1; D gene: NA; clone size: NA; CDR3 DNA: TGCGCCAGCAGCTTGTTGCCAGGGGAAAACATTCAGTACTTC; CDR3 protein: CASSLLPGENIQYF
CDR3 length: 15; J gene: TRBJ2-6; V gene: TRBV2; D gene: NA; clone size: NA; CDR3 DNA: TGTGCCTTCCGTTTACCCTCTTCTGGGGCCAACGTCCTGACTTTC; CDR3 protein: CAFRLPSSGANVLTF
CDR3 length: 15; J gene: TRBJ1-5; V gene: TRBV15; D gene: NA; clone size: few; CDR3 DNA: TGTGCCACCAGCAGAGGTCCGGGGGACAATCAGCCCCAGCATTTT; CDR3 protein: CATSRGPGDNQPQHF
CDR3 length: 19; J gene: TRBJ1-4; V gene: TRBV5-4; D gene: TRBD1; clone size: few; CDR3 DNA: TGTGCCAGCCCTCTCACCGGGACAGGGGGCGCGCAGACTAATGAAAAACTGTTTTTT; CDR3 protein: CASPLTGTGGAQTNEKLFF
CDR3 length: 17; J gene: TRBJ2-3; V gene: TRBV7-3; D gene: NA; clone size: few; CDR3 DNA: TGTGCCAGCAGCCCCCGGAGGGCAGGGGAGAGCACAGATACGCAGTATTTT; CDR3 protein: CASSPRRAGESTDTQYF
CDR3 length: 15; J gene: TRBJ1-1; V gene: TRBV4-3; D gene: TRBD1; clone size: few; CDR3 DNA: TGCGCCAGCAGCCAAGAGACAGGGCGGGCAGCTGAAGCTTTCTTT; CDR3 protein: CASSQETGRAAEAFF
CDR3 length: 15; J gene: TRBJ2-3; V gene: TRBV9; D gene: TRBD1; clone size: few; CDR3 DNA: TGTGCCAGCAGGGCAGGGGGCAGCCGCACAGATACGCAGTATTTT; CDR3 protein: CASRAGGSRTDTQYF
CDR3 length: 16; J gene: TRBJ2-6; V gene: TRBV7-2; D gene: NA; clone size: NA; CDR3 DNA: TGTGCCAGCAGCTCGGGACGGAGCTCTGGGGCCAACGTCCTGACTTTC; CDR3 protein: CASSSGRSSGANVLTF
CDR3 length: 14; J gene: TRBJ2-5; V gene: TRBV29-1; D gene: NA; clone size: NA; CDR3 DNA: TGCAGCGTTGATGGGGGCGCGTGGACAGAGACCCAGTACTTC; CDR3 protein: CSVDGGAWTETQYF
CDR3 length: 14; J gene: TRBJ2-1; V gene: TRBV7-9; D gene: TRBD2; clone size: NA; CDR3 DNA: TGTGCCAGCGAGAGGCGGGAGGGCTACAATGAGCAGTTCTTC; CDR3 protein: CASERREGYNEQFF
CDR3 length: 13; J gene: TRBJ2-3; V gene: TRBV7-8; D gene: TRBD2; clone size: many; CDR3 DNA: TGTGCCAGCACCGCGACTAGCGGAGATACGCAGTATTTT; CDR3 protein: CASTATSGDTQYF
CDR3 length: 13; J gene: TRBJ2-5; V gene: TRBV5-5; D gene: NA; clone size: NA; CDR3 DNA: TGTGCCAGCACCTGGGACACAATGGAGACCCAGTACTTC; CDR3 protein: CASTWDTMETQYF
CDR3 length: 14; J gene: TRBJ2-7; V gene: TRBV7-2; D gene: NA; clone size: many; CDR3 DNA: TGTGCCAGCAGCTTAGCTGCCCCCCTTTACGAGCAGTACTTC; CDR3 protein: CASSLAAPLYEQYF
CDR3 length: 15; J gene: TRBJ1-5; V gene: TRBV5-1; D gene: TRBD1; clone size: NA; CDR3 DNA: TGCGCCAGCAGCCTCGGACAGGGGTATGGTCAGCCCCAGCATTTT; CDR3 protein: CASSLGQGYGQPQHF
CDR3 length: 18; J gene: TRBJ2-1; V gene: TRBV4-3; D gene: TRBD2; clone size: NA; CDR3 DNA: TGCGCCAGCAGCCCCCGGACTAGCGGGGGAGCCTCCTACAATGAGCAGTTCTTC; CDR3 protein: CASSPRTSGGASYNEQFF
CDR3 length: 13; J gene: TRBJ2-3; V gene: TRBV18; D gene: NA; clone size: NA; CDR3 DNA: TGTGCCAGCTCACTCCCGGGCACAGATACGCAGTATTTT; CDR3 protein: CASSLPGTDTQYF
CDR3 length: 15; J gene: TRBJ2-2; V gene: TRBV14; D gene: NA; clone size: NA; CDR3 DNA: TGTGCCAGCAGCCAATCCGATTGGGACACCGGGGAGCTGTTTTTT; CDR3 protein: CASSQSDWDTGELFF
CDR3 length: 15; J gene: TRBJ1-2; V gene: TRBV7-2; D gene: TRBD1; clone size: few; CDR3 DNA: TGTGCCAGCAGCCGCGCCGGGACAGAAAACTATGGCTACACCTTC; CDR3 protein: CASSRAGTENYGYTF
CDR3 length: 12; J gene: TRBJ1-1; V gene: TRBV28; D gene: NA; clone size: NA; CDR3 DNA: TGTGCCAGCAGCAGGATGCGGACTGAAGCTTTCTTT; CDR3 protein: CASSRMRTEAFF
CDR3 length: 21; J gene: TRBJ2-3; V gene: TRBV9; D gene: TRBD2; clone size: many; CDR3 DNA: TGTGCCAGCAGCGTACTGGGATTCGGAATAGCGGGAGATGGTCGCACAGATACGCAGTATTTT; CDR3 protein: CASSVLGFGIAGDGRTDTQYF
CDR3 length: 15; J gene: TRBJ1-4; V gene: TRBV4-2; D gene: NA; clone size: NA; CDR3 DNA: TGTGCCAGCAGCCAAACTGACAGCTTTAATGAAAAACTGTTTTTT; CDR3 protein: CASSQTDSFNEKLFF
CDR3 length: 15; J gene: TRBJ2-3; V gene: TRBV9; D gene: NA; clone size: few; CDR3 DNA: TGTGCCAGCAGCGTAGAGCCGGGGTCCACAGATACGCAGTATTTT; CDR3 protein: CASSVEPGSTDTQYF
CDR3 length: 13; J gene: TRBJ2-6; V gene: TRBV7-9; D gene: NA; clone size: few; CDR3 DNA: TGTGCCAGCAGCTTCGCTGGGGCCAACGTCCTGACTTTC; CDR3 protein: CASSFAGANVLTF
CDR3 length: 11; J gene: TRBJ2-3; V gene: TRBV28; D gene: NA; clone size: few; CDR3 DNA: TGTGCCAGCCGAGACCCAGATACGCAGTATTTT; CDR3 protein: CASRDPDTQYF
CDR3 length: 16; J gene: TRBJ1-2; V gene: TRBV6-5; D gene: NA; clone size: NA; CDR3 DNA: TGTGCCAGCAGTTACTCGATCATCCAGGGAGCGGGAGGCTACACCTTC; CDR3 protein: CASSYSIIQGAGGYTF
CDR3 length: 13; J gene: TRBJ1-1; V gene: TRBV2; D gene: NA; clone size: NA; CDR3 DNA: TGTGCCAGCAGTGAATGGGCGAACACTGAAGCTTTCTTT; CDR3 protein: CASSEWANTEAFF
CDR3 length: 15; J gene: TRBJ2-7; V gene: TRBV7-2; D gene: NA; clone size: NA; CDR3 DNA: TGTGCCAGCAGCTTTACAAGGGGACCTACCTACGAGCAGTACTTC; CDR3 protein: CASSFTRGPTYEQYF
CDR3 length: 15; J gene: TRBJ2-3; V gene: TRBV7-2; D gene: TRBD1; clone size: NA; CDR3 DNA: TGTGCCAGCAGCTTAACAAGGGGGCGGACAGATACGCAGTATTTT; CDR3 protein: CASSLTRGRTDTQYF